The clone carrying this T cell receptor beta chain was observed many times. Its target is unknown. Amplification of TCR beta CDR3 regions was performed using RNA transcripts as template. The TCR CDR3 was amplified in a first-round RT-PCR using the HTBI primer set. TCRdb independently ran MiXCR on the multiplex PCR reads; one entry per CDR3 protein. Counted here are more than 500,000 distinct CDR3 sequences, under 20% occurring once; the ten biggest clones make up 3.5% to 4%. The sample comes from a study of T cells in Graves' hyperthyroidism and ophthalmopathy. The study, taken as a whole, reports: Onset of ophthalmopathy came a median roughly 6 months after the model predicted it.

Those patients with uncontrolled infection, other autoimmune disease, pregnancy or lactation were excluded. The ends lost 4 bases at V and 2 bases at J; junction bases unmatched: 5. The length of the CDR3 is 15 residues. The gene calls are TRBV12-3 or TRBV12-4 and TRBJ2-7; 10 bases are a match to TRBD1. The sequencing sample was made of blood. This receptor was obtained from a woman younger than 45 with Graves' hyperthyroidism. The CDR3 here is CASSWAGTGAYEQYF. DNA for the CDR3: TGTGCCAGCAGTTGGGCCGGGACAGGGGCCTACGAGCAGTACTTC.